The clone carrying this TCR beta chain occurred a few times. Other nucleotide sequences from this sample produce the same CDR3. Trimming pared 0 bases from V and 1 base from J, leaving 6 bases between. Germline-derived CDR1 and CDR2 are GTSNPN and SVGIG (reference sequence). This CDR3 contains 14 residues. The data are from a study of blood T cell repertoires in COVID-19. Overall study: The cDNA or gDNA used as material had been derived from T cells, B-cell-depleted T cells, or PBMCs.

Produced via immunoSEQ multiplex PCR; TCRdb's table is partial and in-frame only. This table has about 480,000 clones, over 75% appearing once. Across 20 to 25 US areas, participants ranged in age from about 18 to 100 years. Donors were grouped by their self-reported clinical history. Sequencing was done on a sample of PBMCs or T cells enriched from blood (not recorded which). This sequence joins TRBV30 and TRBJ2-2; D not resolved. The receptor was derived from a woman between 40 and 55 years old who had recovered from COVID-19. Written as DNA, the CDR3 is TGTGCCTGGAGTGTAGCCCGGAACACCGGGGAGCTGTTTTTT. Translated, it gives CAWSVARNTGELFF.